The sequence of this TCR beta chain was determined in a study of T cell repertoires and Cas9 in healthy adults. Generated by immunoSEQ multiplex PCR, the TCRdb table keeps only in-frame clones and is missing some. Of tens of thousands of clones in the sample, about 90% were seen once. Germline V lookup: CDR1 SGHRS, CDR2 YFSETQ. V gave up 2 bases and J gave up 4 bases, with 9 bases separating them. The CDR3 contains 14 residues. Material: CD4+ effector T cells (CD127+, CD25-, CD137-, CD154-) from PBMCs; culture status not recorded. This receptor was taken from a human donor in good health. The chain carries TRBV5-1 and TRBJ1-4; D gene unclear. CDR3 coding DNA: TGCGCCAGCAGCTTAGGGAGCGGTAATGAAAAACTGTTTTTT. Translating it yields CASSLGSGNEKLFF.